These T cell receptor beta chains were read from a single sample in a study of cytomegalovirus exposure and HLA in healthy donors. The method was immunoSEQ multiplex PCR; TCRdb's version includes in-frame clones alone and lacks a portion of them. Of over 200,000 clones in the sample, around 76% were seen once. The sequenced material came from PBMCs. These receptors all come from a woman aged 40-49 years in good health and CMV-seropositive. The CDR3 runs from the conserved cysteine through the conserved F or W. D genes are given only for firm matches. Clone size is stated in some rows and not others, as once, few, many or a class when expanded.

TRBD1 - TRBJ1-2 TRBV20-1 TGCAGTGCTTCGACAGGGGGCGGCTACACCTTC CSASTGGGYTF
TRBD2 - TRBJ2-7 TRBV11-3 TGTGCCAGCAGCACGATAGCGGGAGCCTACTACGAGCAGTACTTC CASSTIAGAYYEQYF
TRBD2 - TRBJ2-2 TRBV9 TGTGCCAGCAATAAGGAGCGGGGGGACCTCATGAACACCGGGGAGCTGTTTTTT CASNKERGDLMNTGELFF
TRBD1 - TRBJ1-2 TRBV25-1 TGTGCCAGCAGTGAATATAAGGGGGCAAGTGATGGCTACACCTTC CASSEYKGASDGYTF
- - TRBJ1-5 TRBV21-1 TGTGCCAGCAGCAATTACGATAATCAGGCCTATAGCAATCAGCCCCAGCATTTT CASSNYDNQAYSNQPQHF
- - TRBJ1-4 TRBV30 TGTGCCTGGAGTCCGGACAGAAACTGGGGGAATGAAAAACTGTTTTTT CAWSPDRNWGNEKLFF
TRBD2 - TRBJ2-3 TRBV9 TGTGCCAGCAGCGTAGAACTAGCGGGGAAGATGCGCACAGATACGCAGTATTTT CASSVELAGKMRTDTQYF
- - TRBJ1-3 TRBV7-2 TGTGCCAGCAGAGGGGGATCTGGAAACACCATATATTTT CASRGGSGNTIYF
TRBD1 once TRBJ1-5 TRBV7-9 TGTGCCAGCAGCTTGGACAGGGACGAGAATCAGCCCCAGCATTTT CASSLDRDENQPQHF
TRBD1 - TRBJ1-4 TRBV6-1 TGTGCCAGCAGCCGGGACAGGGTTGAAAAACTGTTTTTT CASSRDRVEKLFF
- once TRBJ2-2 TRBV18 TGTGCCAGCTCACCACAGGGGGAAATCGGGGAGCTGTTTTTT CASSPQGEIGELFF
- - TRBJ2-2 TRBV4-2 TGTGCCAGCAGCCAAGAGGCCCAGAACACCGGGGAGCTGTTTTTT CASSQEAQNTGELFF
TRBD1 - TRBJ1-6 TRBV5-3 TGTGCCAGGGGGACAGGGAGTAATTCACCCCTCCACTTT CARGTGSNSPLHF
- once TRBJ1-2 TRBV5-1 TGCGCCAGCAGCTTGGCGGACTTGGACTATGGCTACACCTTC CASSLADLDYGYTF
- once TRBJ2-7 TRBV10-3 TGTGCCATCAGTGAGCGTCAGGGTCTCTACGAGCAGTACTTC CAISERQGLYEQYF
TRBD1 - TRBJ1-6 TRBV30 TGTGCCTGGGGAACAGGGGCCGGATCACCCCTCCACTTT CAWGTGAGSPLHF
- - TRBJ1-2 TRBV21-1 TGTGCCAGCAGCAAACTGGCGTGCAGGGGGCTCTATGGCTACACCTTC CASSKLACRGLYGYTF
- few TRBJ1-2 TRBV30 TGTGCCCGCACCCGGGGAGGGATCGGCTACACCTTC CARTRGGIGYTF
TRBD1 - TRBJ1-5 TRBV4-1 TGCGCCAGCAGCCCGAGTACCGGGACAGGGCGCAATCAGCCCCAGCATTTT CASSPSTGTGRNQPQHF
TRBD1 - TRBJ2-1 TRBV5-1 TGCGCCAGCAGCTTAGGACAGGGGGCTTACAATGAGCAGTTCTTC CASSLGQGAYNEQFF
- - TRBJ2-3 TRBV13 TGTGCCAGCAGCCCACAAATAGCGGAAACTAGCACAGATACGCAGTATTTT CASSPQIAETSTDTQYF
TRBD1 few TRBJ2-6 TRBV4-3 TGCGCCAGCAGCCAAGTTTGGACAGGACGGGCCAACGTCCTGACTTTC CASSQVWTGRANVLTF